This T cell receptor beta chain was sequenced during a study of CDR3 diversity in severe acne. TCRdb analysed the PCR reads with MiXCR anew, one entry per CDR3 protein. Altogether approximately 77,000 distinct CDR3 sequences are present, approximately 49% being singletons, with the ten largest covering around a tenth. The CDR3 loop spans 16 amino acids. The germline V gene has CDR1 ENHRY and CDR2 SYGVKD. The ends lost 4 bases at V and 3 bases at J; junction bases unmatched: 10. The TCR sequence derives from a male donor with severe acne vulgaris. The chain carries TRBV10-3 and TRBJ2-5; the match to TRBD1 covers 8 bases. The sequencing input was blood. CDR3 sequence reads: CAISVGQVTNKETQYF. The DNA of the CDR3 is TGTGCCATCAGTGTGGGACAGGTGACAAACAAAGAGACCCAGTACTTC.